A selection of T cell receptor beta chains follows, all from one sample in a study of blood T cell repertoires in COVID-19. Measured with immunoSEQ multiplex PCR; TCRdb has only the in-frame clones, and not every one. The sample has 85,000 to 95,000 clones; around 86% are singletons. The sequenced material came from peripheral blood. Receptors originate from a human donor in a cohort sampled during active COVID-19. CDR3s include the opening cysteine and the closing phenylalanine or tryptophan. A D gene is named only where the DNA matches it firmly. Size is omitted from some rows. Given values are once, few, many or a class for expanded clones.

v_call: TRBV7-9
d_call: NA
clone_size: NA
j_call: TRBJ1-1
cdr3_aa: CASSFEMNTEAFF
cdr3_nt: TGTGCCAGCAGCTTTGAGATGAACACTGAAGCTTTCTTT

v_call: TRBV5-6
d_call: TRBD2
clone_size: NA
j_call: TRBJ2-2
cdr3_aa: CASSFPGGGELFF
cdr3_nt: TGTGCCAGCAGCTTCCCGGGGGGCGGGGAGCTGTTTTTT

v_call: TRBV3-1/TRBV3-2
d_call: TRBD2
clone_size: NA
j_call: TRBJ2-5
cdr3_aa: CASSQGRELETQYF
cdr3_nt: TGTGCCAGCAGCCAAGGGCGGGAGTTGGAGACCCAGTACTTC

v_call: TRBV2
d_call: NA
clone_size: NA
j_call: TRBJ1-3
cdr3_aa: CASSEDRENPGNTIYF
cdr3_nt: TGTGCCAGCAGTGAGGATCGGGAAAACCCTGGAAACACCATATATTTT

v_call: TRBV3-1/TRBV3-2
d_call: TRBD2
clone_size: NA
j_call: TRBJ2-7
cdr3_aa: CASSLEPGLAAHEQYF
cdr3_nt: TGTGCCAGCAGCCTCGAGCCGGGACTAGCGGCCCACGAGCAGTACTTC

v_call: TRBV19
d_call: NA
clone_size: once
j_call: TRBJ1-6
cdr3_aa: CASSQGGSPLHF
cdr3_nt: TGTGCCAGTAGCCAGGGAGGTTCACCCCTCCACTTT

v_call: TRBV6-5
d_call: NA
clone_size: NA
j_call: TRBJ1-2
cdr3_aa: CASSYAKTGLGYTF
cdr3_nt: TGTGCCAGCAGTTACGCAAAAACAGGGCTGGGCTACACCTTC

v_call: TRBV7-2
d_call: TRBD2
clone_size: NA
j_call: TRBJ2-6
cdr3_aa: CASSLTGGYSGANVLTF
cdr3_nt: TGTGCCAGCAGCTTAACGGGAGGGTACTCTGGGGCCAACGTCCTGACTTTC

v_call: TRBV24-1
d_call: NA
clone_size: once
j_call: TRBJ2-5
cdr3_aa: CATSDPYWGQETQYF
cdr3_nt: TGTGCCACCAGTGATCCTTATTGGGGGCAGGAGACCCAGTACTTC

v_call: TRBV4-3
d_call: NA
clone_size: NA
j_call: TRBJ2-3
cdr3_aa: CASSQASSSRYSTDTQYF
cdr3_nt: TGCGCCAGCAGCCAAGCGTCCTCTAGCCGTTATAGCACAGATACGCAGTATTTT

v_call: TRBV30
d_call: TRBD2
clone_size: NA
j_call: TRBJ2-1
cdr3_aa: CAWSVWERGALSYNEQFF
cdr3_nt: TGTGCCTGGAGTGTATGGGAGCGGGGGGCTCTCTCCTACAATGAGCAGTTCTTC

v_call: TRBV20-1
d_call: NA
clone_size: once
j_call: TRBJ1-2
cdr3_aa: CSASDAGANYGYTF
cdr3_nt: TGCAGTGCTAGTGATGCGGGGGCGAACTATGGCTACACCTTC

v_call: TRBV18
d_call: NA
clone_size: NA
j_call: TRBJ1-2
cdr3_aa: CASSPQGDYGYTF
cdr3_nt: TGTGCCAGCTCACCACAGGGGGACTATGGCTACACCTTC

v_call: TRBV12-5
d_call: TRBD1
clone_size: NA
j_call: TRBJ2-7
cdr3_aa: CASGMAGTGAEQYF
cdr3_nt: TGTGCTAGTGGTATGGCCGGGACAGGGGCCGAGCAGTACTTC

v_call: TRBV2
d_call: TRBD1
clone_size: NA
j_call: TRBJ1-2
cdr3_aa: CASTEEGTALAF
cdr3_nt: TGTGCCAGCACCGAAGAGGGGACAGCCCTCGCCTTC

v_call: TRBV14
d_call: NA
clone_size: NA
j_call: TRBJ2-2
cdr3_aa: CASSHGQTAGVTGELFF
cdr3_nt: TGTGCCAGCAGCCACGGTCAAACGGCAGGGGTCACCGGGGAGCTGTTTTTT

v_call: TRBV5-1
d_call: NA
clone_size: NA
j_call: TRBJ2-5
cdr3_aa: CASSLVPGGMETQYF
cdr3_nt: TGCGCCAGCAGCTTGGTCCCCGGGGGAATGGAGACCCAGTACTTC

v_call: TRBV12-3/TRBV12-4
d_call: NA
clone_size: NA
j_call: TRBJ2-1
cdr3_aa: CASSLRELDEQFF
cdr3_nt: TGTGCCAGCAGTTTGAGGGAATTGGATGAGCAGTTCTTC

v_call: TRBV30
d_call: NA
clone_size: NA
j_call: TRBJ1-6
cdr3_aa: CAWSLGRGYNSPLHF
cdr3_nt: TGTGCCTGGAGTCTGGGGAGGGGCTATAATTCACCCCTCCACTTT

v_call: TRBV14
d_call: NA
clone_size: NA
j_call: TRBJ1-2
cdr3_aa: CASSATRTAYGYTF
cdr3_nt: TGTGCCAGCAGCGCAACACGGACAGCCTATGGCTACACCTTC

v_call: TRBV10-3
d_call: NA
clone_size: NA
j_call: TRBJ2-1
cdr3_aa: CAISDLGEQFF
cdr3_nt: TGTGCCATCAGTGACCTCGGAGAGCAGTTCTTC

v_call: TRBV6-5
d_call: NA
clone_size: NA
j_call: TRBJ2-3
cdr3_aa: CASTPIAERGDTQYF
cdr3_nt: TGTGCCAGCACTCCAATTGCGGAAAGGGGAGATACGCAGTATTTT

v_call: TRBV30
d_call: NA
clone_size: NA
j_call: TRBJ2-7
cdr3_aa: CAWRVGRYEQYF
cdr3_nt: TGTGCCTGGAGAGTGGGGAGGTACGAGCAGTACTTC

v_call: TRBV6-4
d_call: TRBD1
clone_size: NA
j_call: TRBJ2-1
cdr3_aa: CASSSDRGAVNEQFF
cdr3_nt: TGTGCCAGCAGTTCTGACAGGGGTGCAGTCAATGAGCAGTTCTTC

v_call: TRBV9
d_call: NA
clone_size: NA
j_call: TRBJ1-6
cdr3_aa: CASSVDSSPHYPLHF
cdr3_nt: TGTGCCAGCAGCGTAGATAGCTCTCCCCACTATCCACTCCACTTT

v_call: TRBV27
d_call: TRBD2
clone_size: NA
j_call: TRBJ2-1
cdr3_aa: CASSGTSGWGEQFF
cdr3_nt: TGTGCCAGCAGTGGGACTAGCGGGTGGGGGGAGCAGTTCTTC

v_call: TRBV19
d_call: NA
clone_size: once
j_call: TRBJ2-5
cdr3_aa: CASSTLRVKETQYF
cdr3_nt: TGTGCCAGTAGTACGCTCCGGGTAAAAGAGACCCAGTACTTC

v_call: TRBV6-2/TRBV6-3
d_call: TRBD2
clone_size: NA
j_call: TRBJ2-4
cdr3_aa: CASSYRGGNIQYF
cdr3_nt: TGTGCCAGCAGTTACAGGGGAGGGAACATTCAGTACTTC

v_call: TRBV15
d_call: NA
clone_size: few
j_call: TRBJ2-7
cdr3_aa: CATSRAGYEQYF
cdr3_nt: TGTGCCACCAGCAGAGCGGGATACGAGCAGTACTTC

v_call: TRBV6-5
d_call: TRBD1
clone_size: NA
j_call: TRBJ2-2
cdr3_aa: CASSRDRGTTGELFF
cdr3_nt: TGTGCCAGCAGCCGAGACAGGGGGACGACCGGGGAGCTGTTTTTT

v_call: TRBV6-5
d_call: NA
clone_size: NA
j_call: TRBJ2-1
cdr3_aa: CASTETGSYWDEQFF
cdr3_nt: TGTGCCAGCACCGAAACAGGGTCCTATTGGGATGAGCAGTTCTTC

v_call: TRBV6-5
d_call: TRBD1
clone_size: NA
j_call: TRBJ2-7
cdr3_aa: CASRRDRDRSYEQYF
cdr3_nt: TGTGCCAGCAGACGGGATCGGGACAGATCCTACGAGCAGTACTTC

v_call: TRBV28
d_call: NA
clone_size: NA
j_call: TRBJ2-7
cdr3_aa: CATKGTSRGYEQYF
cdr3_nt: TGTGCCACCAAGGGGACATCGAGGGGTTACGAGCAGTACTTC

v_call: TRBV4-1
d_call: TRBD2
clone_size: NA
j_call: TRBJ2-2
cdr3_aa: CASSQEPAGLTGELFF
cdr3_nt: TGCGCCAGCAGCCAAGAGCCAGCGGGACTCACCGGGGAGCTGTTTTTT

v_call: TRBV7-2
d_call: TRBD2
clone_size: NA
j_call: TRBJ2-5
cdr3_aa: CASSPGLAGEETQYF
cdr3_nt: TGTGCCAGCAGTCCGGGACTAGCGGGAGAAGAGACCCAGTACTTC

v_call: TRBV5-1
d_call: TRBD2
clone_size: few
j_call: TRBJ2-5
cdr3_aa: CASSSGGQETQYF
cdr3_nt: TGCGCCAGCAGTTCGGGAGGCCAAGAGACCCAGTACTTC

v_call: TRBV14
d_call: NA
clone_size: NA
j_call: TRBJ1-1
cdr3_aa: CASNRGANTEAFF
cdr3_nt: TGTGCCAGCAATCGGGGGGCGAACACTGAAGCTTTCTTT

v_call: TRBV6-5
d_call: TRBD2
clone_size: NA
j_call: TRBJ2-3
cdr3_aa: CASSPRGMSTDTQYF
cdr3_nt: TGTGCCAGCAGTCCGCGGGGGATGAGCACAGATACGCAGTATTTT

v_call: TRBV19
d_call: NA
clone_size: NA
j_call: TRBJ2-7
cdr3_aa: CASSRGGPHEQYF
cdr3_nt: TGTGCCAGTAGTAGAGGAGGGCCCCACGAGCAGTACTTC

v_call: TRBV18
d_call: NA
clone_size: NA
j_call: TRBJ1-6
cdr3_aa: CASSPTEGIVSPLHF
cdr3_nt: TGTGCCAGCTCACCGACTGAGGGAATTGTTTCACCCCTCCACTTT

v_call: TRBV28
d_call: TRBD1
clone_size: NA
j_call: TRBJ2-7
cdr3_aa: CASSSGPGQGAYEQYF
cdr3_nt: TGTGCCAGCAGTTCGGGTCCGGGACAGGGGGCCTACGAGCAGTACTTC

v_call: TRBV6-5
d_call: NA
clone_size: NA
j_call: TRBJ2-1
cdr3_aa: CATGKFTYNEQFF
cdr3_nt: TGTGCGACCGGGAAGTTTACTTACAATGAGCAGTTCTTC

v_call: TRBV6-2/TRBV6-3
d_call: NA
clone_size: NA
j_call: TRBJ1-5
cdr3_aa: CASSYARNQPQHF
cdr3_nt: TGTGCCAGCAGTTACGCGAGGAATCAGCCCCAGCATTTT

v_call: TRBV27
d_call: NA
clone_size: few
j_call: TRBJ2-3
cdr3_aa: CASSSPSSISTDTQYF
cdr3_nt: TGTGCCAGCAGTTCCCCCTCTAGTATTAGCACAGATACGCAGTATTTT

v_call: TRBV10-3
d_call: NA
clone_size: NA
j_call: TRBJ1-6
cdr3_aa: CAISETVQVPNSPLHF
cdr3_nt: TGTGCCATCAGTGAGACAGTACAGGTGCCTAATTCACCCCTCCACTTT

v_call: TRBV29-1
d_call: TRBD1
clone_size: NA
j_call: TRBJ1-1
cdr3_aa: CSVDRVEWTEAFF
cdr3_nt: TGCAGCGTCGACAGGGTTGAGTGGACTGAAGCTTTCTTT